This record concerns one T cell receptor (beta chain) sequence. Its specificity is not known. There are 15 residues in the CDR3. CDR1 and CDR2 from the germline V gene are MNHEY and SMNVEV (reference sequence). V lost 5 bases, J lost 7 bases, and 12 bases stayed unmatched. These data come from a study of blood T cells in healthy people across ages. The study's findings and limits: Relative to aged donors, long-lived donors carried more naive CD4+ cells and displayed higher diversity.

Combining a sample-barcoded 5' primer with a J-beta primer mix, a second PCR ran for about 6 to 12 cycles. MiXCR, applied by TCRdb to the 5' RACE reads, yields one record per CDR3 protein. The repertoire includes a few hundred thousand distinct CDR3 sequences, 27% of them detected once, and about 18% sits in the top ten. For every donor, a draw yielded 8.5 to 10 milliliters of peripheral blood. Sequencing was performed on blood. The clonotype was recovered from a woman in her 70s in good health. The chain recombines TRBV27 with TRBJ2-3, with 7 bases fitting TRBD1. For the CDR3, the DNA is TGTGCCAGCAGTGTGACAGGGAGCCCGATCAATACGCAGTATTTT. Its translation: CASSVTGSPINTQYF.